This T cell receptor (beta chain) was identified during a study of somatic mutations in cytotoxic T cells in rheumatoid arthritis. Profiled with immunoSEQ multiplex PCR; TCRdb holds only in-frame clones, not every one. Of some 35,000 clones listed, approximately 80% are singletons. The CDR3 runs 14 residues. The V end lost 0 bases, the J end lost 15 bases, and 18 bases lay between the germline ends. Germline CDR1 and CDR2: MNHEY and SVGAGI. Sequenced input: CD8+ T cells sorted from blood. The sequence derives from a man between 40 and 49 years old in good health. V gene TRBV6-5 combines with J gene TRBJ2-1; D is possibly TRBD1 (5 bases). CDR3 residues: CASSYSGAAEGLFF. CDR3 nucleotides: TGTGCCAGCAGTTACTCAGGGGCAGCCGAAGGGCTGTTCTTC.